This is a list of T cell receptor beta chains from one sample in a study of shared clonotypes between healthy human individuals. Assay used: immunoSEQ multiplex PCR; TCRdb lists only in-frame clones, some missing. The repertoire has around 550,000 clones, approximately 95% of them found once; the top ten carry approximately 0.12%. Material for sequencing was naive CD8+ T cells sorted from blood. Receptors originate from a woman between 25 and 40 years old in good health. Both conserved end residues are part of each CDR3. The order of the fields is V gene, clone size, D gene, J gene, CDR3 protein, CDR3 DNA. A D gene is named only where the DNA matches it firmly. Some rows have no size entry. The others give once, few or many, or a class for an expanded clone.

V gene: TRBV6-1
clone size: once
D gene: .
J gene: TRBJ2-1
CDR3 protein: CASSGALEQFF
CDR3 DNA: TGTGCCAGCAGTGGAGCTCTGGAGCAGTTCTTC

V gene: TRBV10-2
clone size: .
D gene: TRBD2
J gene: TRBJ2-1
CDR3 protein: CASNELTSGNEQFF
CDR3 DNA: TGCGCCAGCAATGAACTCACTAGCGGTAATGAGCAGTTCTTC

V gene: TRBV28
clone size: .
D gene: .
J gene: TRBJ2-5
CDR3 protein: CASSLWASAELETQYF
CDR3 DNA: TGTGCCAGCAGTTTATGGGCTAGCGCGGAGTTGGAGACCCAGTACTTC

V gene: TRBV7-8
clone size: .
D gene: TRBD1
J gene: TRBJ2-7
CDR3 protein: CASSFGTGDFSYEQYF
CDR3 DNA: TGTGCCAGCAGTTTTGGAACAGGGGATTTCTCCTACGAGCAGTACTTC

V gene: TRBV15
clone size: .
D gene: TRBD2
J gene: TRBJ2-7
CDR3 protein: CATSGLEGLADYEQYF
CDR3 DNA: TGTGCCACCAGCGGACTGGAGGGACTAGCGGACTACGAGCAGTACTTC

V gene: TRBV28
clone size: once
D gene: .
J gene: TRBJ2-3
CDR3 protein: CASSSEPQYF
CDR3 DNA: TGTGCCAGCAGTTCCGAGCCCCAGTATTTT

V gene: TRBV29-1
clone size: .
D gene: .
J gene: TRBJ2-3
CDR3 protein: CSAIRDADTQYF
CDR3 DNA: TGCAGCGCAATACGGGACGCGGATACGCAGTATTTT

V gene: TRBV6-5
clone size: .
D gene: .
J gene: TRBJ1-5
CDR3 protein: CASRGPLNQPQHF
CDR3 DNA: TGTGCCAGCAGGGGACCGCTTAATCAGCCCCAGCATTTT

V gene: TRBV19
clone size: .
D gene: TRBD1
J gene: TRBJ2-1
CDR3 protein: CATTEQGAYNEQFF
CDR3 DNA: TGTGCCACCACTGAGCAGGGGGCGTACAATGAGCAGTTCTTC

V gene: TRBV28
clone size: .
D gene: .
J gene: TRBJ1-5
CDR3 protein: CASSLGADSNQPQHF
CDR3 DNA: TGTGCCAGCAGTTTAGGCGCAGATAGCAATCAGCCCCAGCATTTT

V gene: TRBV4-1
clone size: .
D gene: TRBD2
J gene: TRBJ2-1
CDR3 protein: CASSQEVVAGVGDEQFF
CDR3 DNA: TGCGCCAGCAGCCAAGAGGTCGTAGCGGGAGTCGGCGATGAGCAGTTCTTC

V gene: TRBV27
clone size: .
D gene: TRBD2
J gene: TRBJ2-7
CDR3 protein: CASSLIRGLGPYEQYF
CDR3 DNA: TGTGCCAGCAGTCTAATCCGAGGACTAGGCCCCTACGAGCAGTACTTC

V gene: TRBV7-6
clone size: .
D gene: .
J gene: TRBJ1-1
CDR3 protein: CASSPEGRVGTEAFF
CDR3 DNA: TGTGCCAGCAGCCCCGAGGGGAGGGTTGGAACTGAAGCTTTCTTT

V gene: TRBV14
clone size: .
D gene: .
J gene: TRBJ2-7
CDR3 protein: CASSQVGREQYF
CDR3 DNA: TGTGCCAGCAGCCAAGTAGGGAGAGAGCAGTACTTC

V gene: TRBV7-9
clone size: .
D gene: .
J gene: TRBJ2-5
CDR3 protein: CASSLLQLEETQYF
CDR3 DNA: TGTGCCAGCAGCTTACTACAGTTGGAAGAGACCCAGTACTTC

V gene: TRBV9
clone size: .
D gene: TRBD1
J gene: TRBJ2-7
CDR3 protein: CASSATGQSSYEQYF
CDR3 DNA: TGTGCCAGCAGCGCAACGGGACAGAGCTCCTACGAGCAGTACTTC

V gene: TRBV10-2
clone size: .
D gene: .
J gene: TRBJ1-2
CDR3 protein: CASSESLTIYGYTF
CDR3 DNA: TGCGCCAGCAGTGAGAGTCTGACAATATATGGCTACACCTTC

V gene: TRBV6-6
clone size: .
D gene: .
J gene: TRBJ1-1
CDR3 protein: CASSYGEGRRTEAFF
CDR3 DNA: TGTGCCAGCAGTTACGGAGAGGGAAGGAGGACTGAAGCTTTCTTT

V gene: TRBV7-6
clone size: .
D gene: TRBD2
J gene: TRBJ2-1
CDR3 protein: CASSFFPVGGRASYNEQFF
CDR3 DNA: TGTGCCAGCAGCTTTTTTCCGGTTGGAGGGAGGGCCTCCTACAATGAGCAGTTCTTC

V gene: TRBV27
clone size: .
D gene: TRBD1
J gene: TRBJ2-2
CDR3 protein: CASSPLYPTGGTGELFF
CDR3 DNA: TGTGCCAGCAGTCCATTATATCCGACAGGGGGGACCGGGGAGCTGTTTTTT

V gene: TRBV28
clone size: .
D gene: .
J gene: TRBJ2-7
CDR3 protein: CASSLSRFPYEQYF
CDR3 DNA: TGTGCCAGCAGTTTATCGCGGTTCCCCTACGAGCAGTACTTC

V gene: TRBV12-5
clone size: .
D gene: TRBD1
J gene: TRBJ1-1
CDR3 protein: CASGLDYTGQGKGEAFF
CDR3 DNA: TGTGCTAGTGGTTTGGACTATACGGGACAGGGAAAGGGTGAAGCTTTCTTT

V gene: TRBV7-8
clone size: .
D gene: TRBD1
J gene: TRBJ2-7
CDR3 protein: CASSWRQGTPYEQYF
CDR3 DNA: TGTGCCAGCAGCTGGCGACAGGGGACCCCCTACGAGCAGTACTTC

V gene: TRBV28
clone size: .
D gene: TRBD2
J gene: TRBJ2-7
CDR3 protein: CASSGRLAREQYF
CDR3 DNA: TGTGCCAGCAGTGGGCGACTAGCGAGGGAGCAGTACTTC

V gene: TRBV19
clone size: .
D gene: .
J gene: TRBJ2-3
CDR3 protein: CASRKGLLDTQYF
CDR3 DNA: TGTGCCAGTAGGAAGGGGCTATTAGATACGCAGTATTTT

V gene: TRBV19
clone size: .
D gene: .
J gene: TRBJ1-2
CDR3 protein: CASSIGPVGYTF
CDR3 DNA: TGTGCCAGTAGTATAGGGCCGGTCGGCTACACCTTC

V gene: TRBV28
clone size: few
D gene: .
J gene: TRBJ1-1
CDR3 protein: CASSATEMEAFF
CDR3 DNA: TGTGCCAGCAGTGCGACAGAGATGGAAGCTTTCTTT

V gene: TRBV7-9
clone size: .
D gene: TRBD2
J gene: TRBJ2-3
CDR3 protein: CASPSGITDTQYF
CDR3 DNA: TGTGCCAGCCCTAGCGGGATTACAGATACGCAGTATTTT

V gene: TRBV6-6
clone size: .
D gene: TRBD1
J gene: TRBJ2-5
CDR3 protein: CASSGPDRGETQYF
CDR3 DNA: TGTGCCAGCAGTGGGCCGGACAGGGGAGAGACCCAGTACTTC

V gene: TRBV6-1
clone size: .
D gene: .
J gene: TRBJ2-7
CDR3 protein: CASGATEQYF
CDR3 DNA: TGTGCCAGCGGAGCGACCGAGCAGTACTTC

V gene: TRBV13
clone size: .
D gene: .
J gene: TRBJ2-7
CDR3 protein: CASSLNWLGAYEQYF
CDR3 DNA: TGTGCCAGCAGCTTGAATTGGTTAGGTGCCTACGAGCAGTACTTC

V gene: TRBV4-2
clone size: .
D gene: TRBD2
J gene: TRBJ2-7
CDR3 protein: CASSQGGTSYEQYF
CDR3 DNA: TGTGCCAGCAGCCAAGGTGGGACTAGCTACGAGCAGTACTTC

V gene: TRBV28
clone size: .
D gene: .
J gene: TRBJ2-7
CDR3 protein: CASRPLPGPEGNEQYF
CDR3 DNA: TGTGCCAGCAGACCCCTCCCGGGACCCGAAGGGAACGAGCAGTACTTC

V gene: TRBV28
clone size: .
D gene: .
J gene: TRBJ1-1
CDR3 protein: CASSSPMTGVNTEAFF
CDR3 DNA: TGTGCCAGCAGTTCTCCAATGACGGGCGTGAACACTGAAGCTTTCTTT

V gene: TRBV29-1
clone size: .
D gene: TRBD1
J gene: TRBJ1-4
CDR3 protein: CSVEAGGDEKLFF
CDR3 DNA: TGCAGCGTTGAAGCAGGGGGGGATGAAAAACTGTTTTTT

V gene: TRBV29-1
clone size: .
D gene: TRBD1
J gene: TRBJ1-1
CDR3 protein: CSDSGGVGNTEAFF
CDR3 DNA: TGCAGCGATTCAGGGGGCGTGGGGAACACTGAAGCTTTCTTT

V gene: TRBV27
clone size: .
D gene: TRBD1
J gene: TRBJ2-2
CDR3 protein: CASSPAGGPTGELFF
CDR3 DNA: TGTGCCAGCAGCCCCGCAGGGGGCCCCACCGGGGAGCTGTTTTTT

V gene: TRBV19
clone size: .
D gene: TRBD2
J gene: TRBJ2-7
CDR3 protein: CASSTSGMGYEQYF
CDR3 DNA: TGTGCCAGTAGTACTAGCGGGATGGGCTACGAGCAGTACTTC

V gene: TRBV29-1
clone size: few
D gene: .
J gene: TRBJ1-2
CDR3 protein: CSVADGDGYTF
CDR3 DNA: TGCAGCGTTGCGGATGGAGATGGCTACACCTTC

V gene: TRBV27
clone size: .
D gene: TRBD1
J gene: TRBJ2-1
CDR3 protein: CASSEIGQGGNEQFF
CDR3 DNA: TGTGCCAGCAGTGAAATCGGACAGGGAGGCAATGAGCAGTTCTTC

V gene: TRBV27
clone size: .
D gene: .
J gene: TRBJ2-3
CDR3 protein: CASSLFFLGYRDSTDTQYF
CDR3 DNA: TGTGCCAGCAGTTTATTTTTCCTAGGGTACAGGGATAGCACAGATACGCAGTATTTT

V gene: TRBV13
clone size: .
D gene: .
J gene: TRBJ1-1
CDR3 protein: CASSYGTGVNRAFF
CDR3 DNA: TGTGCCAGCAGCTACGGAACCGGGGTTAATCGAGCTTTCTTT

V gene: TRBV5-1
clone size: .
D gene: .
J gene: TRBJ2-3
CDR3 protein: CASSLAGTAGTDTQYF
CDR3 DNA: TGCGCCAGCAGCTTGGCCGGGACGGCCGGCACAGATACGCAGTATTTT

V gene: TRBV11-3
clone size: .
D gene: .
J gene: TRBJ2-2
CDR3 protein: CASSFTRGNTGELFF
CDR3 DNA: TGTGCCAGCAGCTTCACCAGGGGGAACACCGGGGAGCTGTTTTTT

V gene: TRBV4-1
clone size: once
D gene: TRBD2
J gene: TRBJ2-7
CDR3 protein: CASSRPGTTKQYF
CDR3 DNA: TGCGCCAGCAGCCGTCCCGGGACTACGAAGCAGTACTTC

V gene: TRBV5-1
clone size: .
D gene: TRBD1
J gene: TRBJ2-7
CDR3 protein: CASSFVQGAYEQYF
CDR3 DNA: TGCGCCAGCAGCTTCGTCCAGGGGGCGTACGAGCAGTACTTC

V gene: TRBV4-1
clone size: .
D gene: TRBD2
J gene: TRBJ2-1
CDR3 protein: CASSQDPVGLAGEGEQFF
CDR3 DNA: TGCGCCAGCAGCCAAGATCCCGTAGGACTAGCGGGAGAGGGGGAGCAGTTCTTC

V gene: TRBV19
clone size: .
D gene: TRBD2
J gene: TRBJ2-7
CDR3 protein: CASSTELAGDFYEQYF
CDR3 DNA: TGTGCCAGTAGTACGGAACTAGCGGGAGATTTCTACGAGCAGTACTTC

V gene: TRBV6-6
clone size: .
D gene: .
J gene: TRBJ2-7
CDR3 protein: CASWDTLYEQYF
CDR3 DNA: TGTGCCAGCTGGGACACCCTTTACGAGCAGTACTTC

V gene: TRBV27
clone size: .
D gene: TRBD2
J gene: TRBJ2-3
CDR3 protein: CASRAWTSGSDTQYF
CDR3 DNA: TGTGCCAGCAGGGCATGGACTAGCGGGAGTGATACGCAGTATTTT

V gene: TRBV27
clone size: once
D gene: TRBD1
J gene: TRBJ1-5
CDR3 protein: CASSLSQGGQPQHF
CDR3 DNA: TGTGCCAGCAGTTTATCCCAGGGGGGGCAGCCCCAGCATTTT

V gene: TRBV6-1
clone size: .
D gene: .
J gene: TRBJ1-5
CDR3 protein: CASSEARGSNQPQHF
CDR3 DNA: TGTGCCAGCAGTGAAGCGAGGGGGAGCAATCAGCCCCAGCATTTT

V gene: TRBV15
clone size: once
D gene: .
J gene: TRBJ2-2
CDR3 protein: CATSRDPDLYGELFF
CDR3 DNA: TGTGCCACCAGCAGAGATCCCGACCTCTACGGGGAGCTGTTTTTT

V gene: TRBV20-1
clone size: .
D gene: TRBD1
J gene: TRBJ1-2
CDR3 protein: CSAGGQGRVSF
CDR3 DNA: TGCAGTGCTGGGGGACAGGGCCGGGTTTCTTTC

V gene: TRBV27
clone size: .
D gene: .
J gene: TRBJ1-6
CDR3 protein: CASSFGVLNSPLHF
CDR3 DNA: TGTGCCAGCAGTTTCGGCGTTCTAAATTCACCCCTCCACTTT

V gene: TRBV11-2
clone size: once
D gene: .
J gene: TRBJ2-7
CDR3 protein: CASSLDPSGSGYEQYF
CDR3 DNA: TGTGCCAGCAGCTTAGATCCTTCAGGATCTGGCTACGAGCAGTACTTC

V gene: TRBV27
clone size: .
D gene: .
J gene: TRBJ2-2
CDR3 protein: CASSFLGAAGELFF
CDR3 DNA: TGTGCCAGCAGTTTTTTGGGAGCGGCCGGGGAGCTGTTTTTT